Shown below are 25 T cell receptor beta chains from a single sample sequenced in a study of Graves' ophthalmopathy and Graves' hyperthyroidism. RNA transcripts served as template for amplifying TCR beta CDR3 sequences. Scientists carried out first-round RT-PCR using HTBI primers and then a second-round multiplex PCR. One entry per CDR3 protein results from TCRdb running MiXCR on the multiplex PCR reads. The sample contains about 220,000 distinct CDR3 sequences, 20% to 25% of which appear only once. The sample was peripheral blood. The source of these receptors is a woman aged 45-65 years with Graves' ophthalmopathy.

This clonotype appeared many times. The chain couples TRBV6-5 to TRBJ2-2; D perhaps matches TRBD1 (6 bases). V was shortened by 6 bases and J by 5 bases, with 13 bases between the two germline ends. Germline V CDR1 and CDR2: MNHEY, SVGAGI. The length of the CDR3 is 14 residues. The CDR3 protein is CASSLSRGTGELFF. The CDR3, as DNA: TGTGCCAGCAGCCTTAGCAGGGGAACCGGGGAGCTGTTTTTT.

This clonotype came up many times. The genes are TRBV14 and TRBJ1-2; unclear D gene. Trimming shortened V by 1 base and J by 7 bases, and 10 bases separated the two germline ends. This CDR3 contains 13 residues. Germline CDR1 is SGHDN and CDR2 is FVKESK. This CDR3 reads CASSQGQRFGYTF. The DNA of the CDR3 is TGTGCCAGCAGCCAAGGTCAGCGCTTTGGCTACACCTTC.

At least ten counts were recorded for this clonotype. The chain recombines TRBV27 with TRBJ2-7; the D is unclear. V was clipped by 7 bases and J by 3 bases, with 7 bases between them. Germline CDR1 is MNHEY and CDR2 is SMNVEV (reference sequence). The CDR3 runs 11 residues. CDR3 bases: TGTGCCAGCACCCTCCTCTACGAGCAGTACTTC. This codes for CASTLLYEQYF.

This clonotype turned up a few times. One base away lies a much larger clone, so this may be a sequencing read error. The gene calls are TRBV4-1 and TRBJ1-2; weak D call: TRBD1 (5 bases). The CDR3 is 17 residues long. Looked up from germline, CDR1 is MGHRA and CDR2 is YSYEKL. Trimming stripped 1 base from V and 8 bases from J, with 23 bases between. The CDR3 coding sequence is TGCGCCAGCAGCCAAGTGGGAGCGGTGGGGGTCACACGGGGCTACACCTTC. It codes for CASSQVGAVGVTRGYTF.

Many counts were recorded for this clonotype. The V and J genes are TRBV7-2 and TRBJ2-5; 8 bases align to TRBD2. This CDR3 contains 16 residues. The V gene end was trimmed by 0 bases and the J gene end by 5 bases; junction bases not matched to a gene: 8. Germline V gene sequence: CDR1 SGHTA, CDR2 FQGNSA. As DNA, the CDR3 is TGTGCCAGCAGCTTAGCGAACTCGGGAGGGGTTGAGACCCAGTACTTC. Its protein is CASSLANSGGVETQYF.

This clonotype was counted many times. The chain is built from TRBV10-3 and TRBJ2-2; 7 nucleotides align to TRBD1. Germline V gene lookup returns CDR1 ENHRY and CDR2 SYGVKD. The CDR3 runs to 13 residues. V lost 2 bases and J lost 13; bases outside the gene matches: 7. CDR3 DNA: TGTGCCATCAGTGAGGGGACAGAAATAGGGCTGTTTTTT. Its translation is CAISEGTEIGLFF.

CDR3 nucleotide sequence: TGTGCCAGCAGCCAAAAGCTAGTGGGAACCGGGGAGCTGTTTTTT. Amino acids: CASSQKLVGTGELFF. The chain combines TRBV3-1 with TRBJ2-2; D is unresolved. Deletions cut 2 bases from V and 5 bases from J, with 12 bases between. This CDR3 comprises 15 residues. CDR1 is LGHDT, CDR2 YNNKEL, per germline (reference sequence).

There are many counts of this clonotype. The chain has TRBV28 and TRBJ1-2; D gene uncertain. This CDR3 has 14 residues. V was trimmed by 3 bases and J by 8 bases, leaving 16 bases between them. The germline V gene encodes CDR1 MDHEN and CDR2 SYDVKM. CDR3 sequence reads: CASSLPVTVDGYTF. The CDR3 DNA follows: TGTGCCAGCAGTTTGCCCGTGACGGTGGACGGCTACACCTTC.

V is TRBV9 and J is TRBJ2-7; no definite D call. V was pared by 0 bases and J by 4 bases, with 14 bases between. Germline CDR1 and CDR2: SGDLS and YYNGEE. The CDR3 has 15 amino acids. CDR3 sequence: CASSVVDSSQYEQYF. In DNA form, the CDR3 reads TGTGCCAGCAGCGTAGTTGATAGTTCGCAGTACGAGCAGTACTTC.

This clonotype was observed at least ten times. The CDR3 here is CASSVLAGGLDEQYF. In DNA form, the CDR3 reads TGTGCCAGCAGCGTACTAGCGGGGGGGCTAGATGAGCAGTACTTC. The chain joins TRBV9 to TRBJ2-7; TRBD2 matches at 12 bases. Per germline, CDR1 SGDLS and CDR2 YYNGEE. The CDR3 totals 15 residues. V shed 1 base, J shed 7 bases, and the junction held 6 bases outside the gene matches.

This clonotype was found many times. This chain's CDR3 is CASSPSKGYGYTF. CDR3 coding DNA: TGTGCCAGCAGCCCGAGCAAAGGCTATGGCTACACCTTC. The chain has TRBV7-3 and TRBJ1-2; no clear D gene. The ends were cut back, 5 bases at V and 4 bases at J, with 11 bases in the middle. CDR3 length: 13 residues. Looked up from germline, CDR1 is SGHTA and CDR2 is FQGTGA.

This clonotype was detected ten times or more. CDR3 nucleotides: TGTGCCAGCAGCTTAATTGTTCGGGGTGAAGCTTTCTTT. Amino acid sequence: CASSLIVRGEAFF. The chain links TRBV7-3 to TRBJ1-1; D unresolved. This CDR3 is built from 13 residues. V gave up 1 base and J gave up 7 bases, with 10 bases separating them. Germline CDR1 reads SGHTA; CDR2 reads FQGTGA.

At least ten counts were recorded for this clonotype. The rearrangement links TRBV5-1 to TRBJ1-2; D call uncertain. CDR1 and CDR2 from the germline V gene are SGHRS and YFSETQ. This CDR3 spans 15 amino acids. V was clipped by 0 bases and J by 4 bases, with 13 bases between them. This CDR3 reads CASSLAGRAAYGYTF. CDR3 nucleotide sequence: TGCGCCAGCAGCTTGGCCGGGAGGGCCGCCTATGGCTACACCTTC.

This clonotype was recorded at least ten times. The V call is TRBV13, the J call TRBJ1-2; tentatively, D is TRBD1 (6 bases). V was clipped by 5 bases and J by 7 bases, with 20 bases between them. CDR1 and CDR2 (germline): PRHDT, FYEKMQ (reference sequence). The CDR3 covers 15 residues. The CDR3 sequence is CASSASTGPEGGYTF. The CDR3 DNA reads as TGTGCCAGCAGCGCCTCGACAGGCCCTGAGGGTGGCTACACCTTC.

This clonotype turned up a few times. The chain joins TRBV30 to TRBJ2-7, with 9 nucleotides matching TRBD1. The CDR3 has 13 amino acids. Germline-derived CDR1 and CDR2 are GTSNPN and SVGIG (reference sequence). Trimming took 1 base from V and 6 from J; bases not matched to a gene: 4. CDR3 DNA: TGTGCCTGGAGTGAGGGACAGGGAAGCGAGCAGTACTTC. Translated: CAWSEGQGSEQYF.

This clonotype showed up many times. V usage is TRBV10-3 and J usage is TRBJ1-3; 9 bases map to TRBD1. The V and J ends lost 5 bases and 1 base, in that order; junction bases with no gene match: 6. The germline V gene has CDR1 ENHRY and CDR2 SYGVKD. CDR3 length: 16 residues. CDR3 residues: CAISTGDRVSGNTIYF. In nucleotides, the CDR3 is TGTGCCATCAGTACCGGGGACAGGGTTTCTGGAAACACCATATATTTT.

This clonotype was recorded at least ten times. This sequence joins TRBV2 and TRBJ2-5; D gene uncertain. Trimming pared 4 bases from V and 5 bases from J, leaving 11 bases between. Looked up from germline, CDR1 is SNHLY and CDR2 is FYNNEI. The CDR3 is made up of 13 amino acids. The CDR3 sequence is CASSGGLGETQYF. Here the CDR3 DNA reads TGTGCCAGCAGTGGTGGGCTCGGGGAGACCCAGTACTTC.

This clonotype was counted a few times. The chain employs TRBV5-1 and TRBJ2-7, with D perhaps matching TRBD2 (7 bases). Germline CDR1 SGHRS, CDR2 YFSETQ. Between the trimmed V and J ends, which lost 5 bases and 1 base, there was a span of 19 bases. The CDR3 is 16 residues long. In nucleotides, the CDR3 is TGCGCCAGCAGGGAGACCGGGGGGCCCCTATCCTACGAGCAGTACTTC. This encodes CASRETGGPLSYEQYF. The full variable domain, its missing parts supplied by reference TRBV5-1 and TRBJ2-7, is KAGVTQTPRYLIKTRGQQVTLSCSPISGHRSVSWYQQTPGQGLQFLFEYFSETQRNKGNFPGRFSGRQFSNSRSEMNVSTLELGDSALYLCASRETGGPLSYEQYFGPGTRLTVT.

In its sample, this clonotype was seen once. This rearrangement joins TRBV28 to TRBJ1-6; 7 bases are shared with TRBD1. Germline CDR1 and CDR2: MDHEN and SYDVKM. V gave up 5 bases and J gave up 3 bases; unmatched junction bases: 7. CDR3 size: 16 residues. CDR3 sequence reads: CASSKPRGLYNSPLHF. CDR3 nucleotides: TGTGCCAGCAGTAAACCTAGGGGGCTCTATAATTCACCCCTCCACTTT.

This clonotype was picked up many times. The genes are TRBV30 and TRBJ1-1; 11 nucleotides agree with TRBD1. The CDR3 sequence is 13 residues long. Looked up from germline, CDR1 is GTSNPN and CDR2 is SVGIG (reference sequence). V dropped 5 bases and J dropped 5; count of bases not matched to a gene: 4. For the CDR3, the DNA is TGTGCCTGGGGACAGGGGGCGCGAACTGAAGCTTTCTTT. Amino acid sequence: CAWGQGARTEAFF.

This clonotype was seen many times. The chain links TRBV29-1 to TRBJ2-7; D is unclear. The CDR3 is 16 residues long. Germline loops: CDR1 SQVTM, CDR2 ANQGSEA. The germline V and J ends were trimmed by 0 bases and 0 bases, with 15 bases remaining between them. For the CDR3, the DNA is TGCAGCGTTGAAGATCGATACGGAGCGAGCTCCTACGAGCAGTACTTC. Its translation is CSVEDRYGASSYEQYF.

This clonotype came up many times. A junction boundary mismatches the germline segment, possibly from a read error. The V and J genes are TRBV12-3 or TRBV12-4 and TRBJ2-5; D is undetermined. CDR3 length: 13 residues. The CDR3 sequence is CASRFGGSETQYF. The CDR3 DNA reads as TGTGCCAGCCGTTTCGGTGGGTCGGAGACCCAGTACTTC.

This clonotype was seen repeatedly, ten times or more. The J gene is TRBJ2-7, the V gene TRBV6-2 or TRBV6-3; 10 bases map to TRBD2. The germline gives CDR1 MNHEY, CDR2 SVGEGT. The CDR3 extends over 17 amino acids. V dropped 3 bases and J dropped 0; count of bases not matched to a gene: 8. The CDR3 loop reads CASSYWLAGDVSYEQYF. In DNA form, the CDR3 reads TGTGCCAGCAGTTATTGGCTAGCGGGAGATGTCTCCTACGAGCAGTACTTC.

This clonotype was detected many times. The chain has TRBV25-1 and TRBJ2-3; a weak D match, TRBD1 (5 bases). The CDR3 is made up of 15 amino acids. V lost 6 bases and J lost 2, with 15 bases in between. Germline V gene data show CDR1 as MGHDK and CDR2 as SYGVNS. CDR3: CASSPGRSSTDTQYF. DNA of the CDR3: TGTGCCAGCAGCCCAGGGCGGTCCTCCACAGATACGCAGTATTTT.

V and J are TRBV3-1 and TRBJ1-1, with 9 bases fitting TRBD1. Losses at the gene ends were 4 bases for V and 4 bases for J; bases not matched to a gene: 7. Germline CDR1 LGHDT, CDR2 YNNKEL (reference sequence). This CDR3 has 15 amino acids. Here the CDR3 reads CASSRETGGGTEAFF. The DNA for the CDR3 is TGTGCCAGCAGCCGAGAGACAGGGGGGGGCACTGAAGCTTTCTTT.